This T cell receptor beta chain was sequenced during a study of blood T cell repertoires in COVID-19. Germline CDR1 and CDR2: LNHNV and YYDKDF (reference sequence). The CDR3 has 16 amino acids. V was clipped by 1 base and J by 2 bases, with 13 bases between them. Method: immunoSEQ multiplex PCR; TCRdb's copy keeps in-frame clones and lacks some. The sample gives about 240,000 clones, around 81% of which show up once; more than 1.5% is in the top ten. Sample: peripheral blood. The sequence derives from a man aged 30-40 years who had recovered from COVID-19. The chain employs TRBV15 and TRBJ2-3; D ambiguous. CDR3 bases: TGTGCCACCAGCAGAGTACAGAGCATAATCACAGATACGCAGTATTTT. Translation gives CATSRVQSIITDTQYF. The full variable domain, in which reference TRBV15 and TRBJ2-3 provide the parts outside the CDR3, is DAMVIQNPRYQVTQFGKPVTLSCSQTLNHNVMYWYQQKSSQAPKLLFHYYDKDFNNEADTPDNFQSRRPNTSFCFLDIRSPGLGDTAMYLCATSRVQSIITDTQYFGPGTRLTVL.